This T cell receptor beta chain was recovered during a study of T cell clonotyping in hematopoietic cell transplantation. Study-level points and caveats: After transplant, recipient diversity fell while pathologically expanded clonotypes grew through day 180. Broader posttransplant TCR repertoire diversity was predicted by graft donor and pretransplant recipient Inverse Simpson Index values. Cells were unsorted, so CD4 and CD8 contributions were not separated.

Using immunoSEQ multiplex PCR, the repertoire was profiled, and TCRdb retains in-frame clones only, with some absent. The sample lists some 16,000 clones, 80% to 95% occurring once. As concerns this clone: Its antigen is currently unknown.

Between the trimmed V and J ends, which lost 4 bases and 6 bases, there was a span of 14 bases. This CDR3 is built from 13 residues. Germline CDR1 and CDR2: SGHNT and YYREEE (reference sequence). The rearrangement joins TRBV5-4 to TRBJ2-7; either TRBD1 or TRBD2 may fit D (5 bases each). The receptor comes from a man aged 35-49 years in good health. Some clones in this sample may be carry-over from other donors' samples. The specimen was peripheral blood mononuclear cells. The CDR3 DNA reads as TGTGCCAGCAGCCGGGACCGGGTGGGCGAGCAGTACTTC. Translation gives CASSRDRVGEQYF.